Listed below are T cell receptor beta chains from one sample, sequenced in a study of T cells in Graves' hyperthyroidism and ophthalmopathy. MiXCR was run by TCRdb on the multiplex PCR reads, yielding one entry per CDR3 protein. The sample records 640,000 or so distinct CDR3 sequences, approximately 14% being singletons. Sequenced sample: blood. The receptors shown here come from a woman between 40 and 50 years old with Graves' ophthalmopathy. Both conserved end residues are part of each CDR3. D genes are given only for firm matches.

TRBJ2-7 TRBV6-2/TRBV6-3 TRBD2 CASSYFLAATYEQYF
TRBJ1-1 TRBV29-1 TRBD1 CSVEEAGQGVEAFF
TRBJ2-7 TRBV27 . CASSLSPDGSYEQYF
TRBJ2-7 TRBV2 . CASNRFGGDRDYEQYF
TRBJ1-5 TRBV6-2/TRBV6-3 TRBD1 CASRPNRGNSNQPQHF
TRBJ1-6 TRBV28 . CASSLTYTGMRSPLHF
TRBJ2-7 TRBV10-3 TRBD1 CAIGQGDEQYF
TRBJ2-7 TRBV12-3/TRBV12-4 TRBD2 CASSWVAGGPGEQYF
TRBJ2-7 TRBV7-9 . CASRPQGGEQYF
TRBJ2-7 TRBV6-5 . CASSSPVGEQYF
TRBJ2-3 TRBV12-3/TRBV12-4 . CASSRHTSTDTQYF
TRBJ2-7 TRBV27 TRBD2 CASSFWRSGGSMREQYF
TRBJ1-1 TRBV6-5 . CASMGARRTEAFF
TRBJ2-5 TRBV2 TRBD2 CASSGTSGSGETQYF
TRBJ2-4 TRBV28 . CASSRTDENIQYF
TRBJ2-7 TRBV20-1 . CSARESGYEQYF
TRBJ1-2 TRBV11-2 TRBD1 CASSLRPGQGAGGYTF
TRBJ1-6 TRBV7-2 . CASSLAPGRGFGSPLHF
TRBJ1-2 TRBV6-1 . CASINREGDGYTF
TRBJ2-7 TRBV20-1 . CSAYRQPEQYF
TRBJ1-1 TRBV2 TRBD1 CASSAKGDSEAFF
TRBJ1-1 TRBV10-1 . CASSESTGSPEAFF
TRBJ1-6 TRBV2 . CASSEEQSYNSPLHF
TRBJ2-4 TRBV6-2/TRBV6-3 . CASSYREDSLAKNIQYF
TRBJ2-7 TRBV11-2 . CASSLIPGLAGEQYF
TRBJ2-7 TRBV19 TRBD1 CASRTGQGAYEQYF
TRBJ2-5 TRBV6-1 TRBD2 CASRRLWEGETQYF
TRBJ2-7 TRBV11-1 TRBD2 CASSSGRGSGRHEQYF
TRBJ1-2 TRBV5-1 . CASSLALAGTISTNYGYTF
TRBJ1-1 TRBV7-3 . CASSFSVHTEAFF
TRBJ1-2 TRBV7-3 . CASSRLGACGYTF
TRBJ1-1 TRBV12-3/TRBV12-4 . CASTLSGSMNTEAFF
TRBJ1-5 TRBV27 TRBD1 CASSINRGQPQHF
TRBJ2-1 TRBV5-1 . CASSFGEPSSYNEQFF
TRBJ2-7 TRBV4-3 TRBD2 CASSQEIIGSGSSYEQYF
TRBJ1-2 TRBV29-1 TRBD1 CSVEWTGYGYTF
TRBJ2-6 TRBV5-1 TRBD2 CASSPGTSGVSGANVLTF
TRBJ1-5 TRBV6-2/TRBV6-3 TRBD1 CASSMDRGNQPQHF
TRBJ2-7 TRBV2 . CASSEALGHEQYF
TRBJ2-7 TRBV4-1 TRBD1 CASSQGDRVYEQYF
TRBJ1-5 TRBV19 . CASSPIGDRDNQPQHF
TRBJ2-2 TRBV5-1 TRBD1 CASRSGTGGTNTGELFF
TRBJ2-5 TRBV2 . CASRETSGRVGPGETQYF
TRBJ2-7 TRBV11-2 . CASSPRRGSEQYF
TRBJ1-1 TRBV30 TRBD1 CAALGQGNTEAFF
TRBJ2-3 TRBV6-5 . CASSYNTDTQYF
TRBJ2-5 TRBV12-3/TRBV12-4 . CASSFWATPKGETQYF
TRBJ1-3 TRBV6-2/TRBV6-3 TRBD1 CASSYSYRTGATSSGNTIYF
TRBJ2-7 TRBV6-5 . CASSYSGTETVYEQYF
TRBJ2-2 TRBV6-1 . CASLRHVFTGELFF
TRBJ1-5 TRBV11-2 TRBD1 CASSQPGTGGKGTQHF
TRBJ2-7 TRBV28 TRBD1 CASSWDGQGIKYEQYF
TRBJ2-7 TRBV6-2/TRBV6-3 TRBD1 CASSYLTGADEQYF
TRBJ2-5 TRBV19 TRBD2 CASQLAGGAETQYF
TRBJ2-7 TRBV20-1 TRBD1 CSARDSEGADEQYF
TRBJ1-2 TRBV28 . CASSSQARGYTF
TRBJ1-5 TRBV3-1 . CASSLGIGGNQPQHF
TRBJ1-1 TRBV29-1 . CSVEAGEYTEAFF
TRBJ2-7 TRBV19 . CASSPSTQAEQYF
TRBJ2-2 TRBV2 TRBD1 CASSDVEGAVSGELFF